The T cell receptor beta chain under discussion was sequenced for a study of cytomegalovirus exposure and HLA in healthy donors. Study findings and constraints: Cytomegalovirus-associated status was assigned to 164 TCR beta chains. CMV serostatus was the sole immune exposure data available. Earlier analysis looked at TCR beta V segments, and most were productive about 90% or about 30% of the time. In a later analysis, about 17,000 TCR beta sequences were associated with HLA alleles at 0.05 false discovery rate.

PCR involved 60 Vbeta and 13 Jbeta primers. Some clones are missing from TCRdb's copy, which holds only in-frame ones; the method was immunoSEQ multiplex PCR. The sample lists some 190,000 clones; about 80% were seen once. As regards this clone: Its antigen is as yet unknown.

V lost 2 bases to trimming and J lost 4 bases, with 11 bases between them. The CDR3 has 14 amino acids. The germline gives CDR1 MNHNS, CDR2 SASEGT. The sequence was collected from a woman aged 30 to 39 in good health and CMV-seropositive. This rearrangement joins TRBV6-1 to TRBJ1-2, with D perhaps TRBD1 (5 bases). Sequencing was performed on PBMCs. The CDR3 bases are TGTGCCAGCAGTGAATATAGACAGTCCTATGGCTACACCTTC. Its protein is CASSEYRQSYGYTF.